These 7 T cell receptor beta chains share one sample of origin, sequenced in a study of beta chain features in type 1 diabetes. Since all of the isolated RNA was reverse transcribed, expressed TCRB transcripts were what got sequenced. The repertoire was sequenced with immunoSEQ multiplex PCR; TCRdb's copy has only in-frame clones and lacks some. The repertoire holds approximately 120,000 clones, almost 40% seen once, with over 0.05% in the top ten. Sequencing was carried out using stem cell memory CD4+ T cells from blood. The receptors were gathered from a young woman in good health.

The chain couples TRBV28 to TRBJ1-2; perhaps TRBD1 as D (6 bases). Germline-derived CDR1 and CDR2 are MDHEN and SYDVKM. The CDR3 is 16 amino acids. V lost 7 bases and J lost 2, with 20 bases in between. The CDR3, as DNA: TGTGCCAGCACCTCCGAAGGGAGGGGGAGAAACTATGGCTACACCTTC. It codes for CASTSEGRGRNYGYTF.

In its sample, this clone was seen a few times. V usage is TRBV4-1 and J usage is TRBJ2-3; 8 nucleotides agree with TRBD1. This CDR3 has 11 residues. Germline CDR1 is MGHRA and CDR2 is YSYEKL. Unmatched junction bases numbered 5, after V lost 4 bases and J lost 14 bases. The CDR3 nucleotides read TGCGCCAGCAGCCTGGACAGGGTCATGTATTTT. It translates to CASSLDRVMYF.

This clone has more than one count but fewer than ten. The V and J genes are TRBV11-2 and TRBJ1-1; D is undetermined. Germline V lookup: CDR1 SGHAT, CDR2 FQNNGV. This CDR3 is built from 11 residues. Trimming took 2 bases from V and 7 from J, leaving 5 bases between them. In nucleotides, the CDR3 is TGTGCCAGCAGCTTATCCAGTGAAGCTTTCTTT. Its protein product is CASSLSSEAFF. Full variable domain (rest looked up from reference TRBV11-2 and TRBJ1-1): EAGVAQSPRYKIIEKRQSVAFWCNPISGHATLYWYQQILGQGPKLLIQFQNNGVVDDSQLPKDRFSAERLKGVDSTLKIQPAKLEDSAVYLCASSLSSEAFFGQGTRLTVV.

This chain connects TRBV29-1 to TRBJ1-2; 8 nucleotides align to TRBD1. J gave up 7 bases and V 6 bases, and 4 bases lay outside the gene matches. CDR1 is SQVTM, CDR2 ANQGSEA, per germline. The CDR3 consists of 11 residues. The CDR3: CSVRTGTGYTF. Here the CDR3 DNA reads TGCAGCGTACGGACAGGGACTGGCTACACCTTC.

The chain has TRBV7-2 and TRBJ2-5; unclear D gene. The V gene lost 1 base and the J gene lost 1 base, with 4 bases spanning the gap. Looked up from germline, CDR1 is SGHTA and CDR2 is FQGNSA. The CDR3 has 13 amino acids. The DNA of the CDR3 is TGTGCCAGCAGCTTAGTCGGCCAAGAGACCCAGTACTTC. Translation: CASSLVGQETQYF.

A few counts support this clone. The genes are TRBV5-1 and TRBJ2-3; 12 nucleotides agree with TRBD2. Germline CDR1 is SGHRS and CDR2 is YFSETQ. V was clipped by 2 bases and J by 3 bases; unmatched bases: 4. The CDR3 extends over 16 amino acids. This chain's CDR3 is CASSLLTSGRTDTQYF. The CDR3 region has the DNA TGCGCCAGCAGCTTACTGACTAGCGGGAGAACAGATACGCAGTATTTT.

The gene calls are TRBV7-2 and TRBJ2-1; TRBD2 aligns across 9 bases. Per the germline V gene, CDR1 is SGHTA and CDR2 is FQGNSA. The CDR3 has 17 residues. Trimming took 5 bases from V and 2 from J; bases not matched to a gene: 10. The CDR3 spells CASSAQSGTSTYNEQFF. The CDR3, as DNA: TGTGCCAGCAGCGCACAATCCGGGACTAGCACCTACAATGAGCAGTTCTTC.